One and the same sample provided the 8 T cell receptor beta chains below, sequenced in a study of T cells in Graves' hyperthyroidism and ophthalmopathy. Authors of the study amplified TCR beta CDR3 regions from RNA transcripts. In the first-round RT-PCR of the TCR CDR3, the HTBI primer set was used. In TCRdb, the multiplex PCR reads were re-called with MiXCR into one record per CDR3 protein. The data hold about 270,000 distinct CDR3 sequences, with around 22% observed a single time. Material for sequencing was blood. The receptors derive from a man aged 25 to 40 with Graves' ophthalmopathy.

This clonotype was counted many times. The chain combines TRBV20-1 with TRBJ1-5; TRBD1 is a possible D gene (6 bases). The CDR3 totals 16 residues. Germline CDR1 and CDR2: DFQATT and SNEGSKA (reference sequence). The V end lost 0 bases, the J end lost 5 bases, and 17 bases lay between the germline ends. For the CDR3, the DNA is TGCAGTGCTAGAGAGGGGGCGCGAGTCGGGCATCAGCCCCAGCATTTT. Translating it yields CSAREGARVGHQPQHF.

This chain connects TRBV3-1 to TRBJ2-7; D gene ambiguous. CDR1 LGHDT and CDR2 YNNKEL come from the germline V gene (reference sequence). V was cut by 1 base and J by 4 bases, with 11 bases left in between. The CDR3 totals 14 residues. For the CDR3, the DNA is TGTGCCAGCAGCCAAGGACAAACTCGATACGAGCAGTACTTC. Its protein product is CASSQGQTRYEQYF.

V is TRBV5-4 and J is TRBJ1-2, with D possibly matching TRBD1 (5 bases). V gave up 4 bases and J gave up 4 bases, with 17 bases separating them. The CDR3 covers 15 residues. Germline lookup yields CDR1 SGHNT and CDR2 YYREEE (reference sequence). The CDR3 bases are TGTGCCAGCAGCCCGAACGGCGGGCAGGGCTATGGCTACACCTTC. Translated, it gives CASSPNGGQGYGYTF. Full variable domain (outside the CDR3, taken from reference TRBV5-4 and TRBJ1-2): ETGVTQSPTHLIKTRGQQVTLRCSSQSGHNTVSWYQQALGQGPQFIFQYYREEENGRGNFPPRFSGLQFPNYSSELNVNALELDDSALYLCASSPNGGQGYGYTFGSGTRLTVV.

CDR3 loop: CASSYLRAQGTDSPLHF. As DNA, the CDR3 is TGTGCCAGCAGTTATCTTCGCGCACAGGGTACGGACTCACCCCTCCACTTT. V is TRBV6-5 and J is TRBJ1-6; possible D gene TRBD1, 6 bases. The CDR3 contains 17 residues. Trimming took 3 bases from V and 10 from J, leaving 22 bases between them. Germline assignment: CDR1 MNHEY and CDR2 SVGAGI.

The chain uses TRBV6-1 and TRBJ1-4, with D tentatively TRBD1 (5 bases). The germline gives CDR1 MNHNS, CDR2 SASEGT. CDR3 size: 14 residues. Trimming took off 6 bases at V and 5 bases at J, with 13 bases between the two ends. CDR3 nucleotides: TGTGCCAGCAGACCATCAGGGAGAAATGAAAAACTGTTTTTT. The encoded protein is CASRPSGRNEKLFF.

This clonotype came up a few times. This rearrangement joins TRBV19 to TRBJ2-2; 7 bases align to TRBD2. V dropped 7 bases and J dropped 0; count of bases not matched to a gene: 5. This CDR3 spans 15 amino acids. From germline, CDR1 is LNHDA and CDR2 SQIVND (reference sequence). The CDR3 DNA reads TGTGCCAGTACCTCCAGCGGGACGAACACCGGGGAGCTGTTTTTT. Amino acids: CASTSSGTNTGELFF.

This clonotype was recorded many times. The chain is built from TRBV18 and TRBJ1-1, with TRBD1 as a possible D gene (5 bases). This CDR3 spans 14 amino acids. Between the trimmed V and J ends, which lost 6 bases and 1 base, there was a span of 12 bases. Per the germline V gene, CDR1 is KGHSH and CDR2 is LQKENI. CDR3 amino acids: CASSLDISNTEAFF. The CDR3 nucleotides read TGTGCCAGCTCCTTGGACATATCGAACACTGAAGCTTTCTTT.

In this sample, this clonotype turned up many times. The chain links TRBV2 to TRBJ2-3, with TRBD2 identical over 8 bases. This CDR3 contains 15 residues. Trimming at V came to 7 bases and at J to 0 bases, leaving 6 bases not matched to a gene. Germline CDR1 SNHLY, CDR2 FYNNEI. CDR3 sequence reads: CASKKQRGSTDTQYF. CDR3 nucleotides: TGTGCCAGCAAGAAACAGCGGGGGAGCACAGATACGCAGTATTTT.